This entry lists 10 T cell receptor beta chains sequenced from one sample in a study of vaccination effects on CD4 cells after COVID-19. For these TCRs, the target antigens are not known. The repertoire was sequenced with immunoSEQ multiplex PCR; TCRdb's copy has only in-frame clones and lacks some. Of 65,000 or so clones in the sample, approximately 76% are singletons; the top ten hold 2.8%. Expansion of antigen-specific CD4+ T cells with viral peptide pools was carried out by the ViraFEST assay before sequencing. Isolation of CD4+ T cells took place after about nine days of culture. Having tested negative for nucleocapsid antibodies, the vaccine recipients showed no prior SARS-CoV-2 infection. The specimen comprised CD4+ T cells from PBMCs cultured with HCoV-NL63 spike peptides, sampled before COVID-19 vaccination. The receptors derive from a human donor who received a COVID-19 vaccine.

The chain has TRBV7-9 and TRBJ1-2, with 9 bases matching TRBD1. Unmatched junction bases numbered 2, after V lost 1 base and J lost 8 bases. Looked up from germline, CDR1 is SEHNR and CDR2 is FQNEAQ (reference sequence). The CDR3 is made up of 13 amino acids. CDR3 sequence (DNA): TGTGCCAGCAGCTTAGGACAGGGGGGAGGCTACACCTTC. The encoded protein is CASSLGQGGGYTF. Together with reference TRBV7-9 and TRBJ1-2, the CDR3 gives the full variable domain: DTGVSQNPRHKITKRGQNVTFRCDPISEHNRLYWYRQTLGQGPEFLTYFQNEAQLEKSRLLSDRFSAERPKGSFSTLEIQRTEQGDSAMYLCASSLGQGGGYTFGSGTRLTVV.

The sample holds a few counts of this clone. The rearrangement uses TRBV30 and TRBJ1-2, with D tentatively TRBD1 (5 bases). Germline V gives CDR1 GTSNPN, CDR2 SVGIG (reference sequence). Trimming took 5 bases from V and 0 from J, leaving 16 bases between them. The CDR3 totals 15 residues. CDR3 DNA sequence: TGTGCCTGGGAGGGAGGGACGGCTTCTAACTATGGCTACACCTTC. Its translation is CAWEGGTASNYGYTF.

This clone was found once. The chain combines TRBV12-3 or TRBV12-4 with TRBJ1-6; D is unclear. The CDR3 is made up of 13 amino acids. V was clipped by 5 bases and J by 9 bases, with 11 bases between them. For the CDR3, the DNA is TGTGCCAGCAGTCCGACTGGCGGTTCACCCCTCCACTTT. Protein product: CASSPTGGSPLHF.

The rearrangement joins TRBV5-8 to TRBJ2-1; D is perhaps TRBD1 or TRBD2 (5 bases each). Trimming took 0 bases from V and 3 from J, leaving 10 bases between them. The CDR3 contains 15 residues. Germline-derived CDR1 and CDR2 are SGHTS and YDEGEE. DNA for the CDR3: TGTGCCAGCAGCTTGGTAGGGACGGTCTACAATGAGCAGTTCTTC. Its protein is CASSLVGTVYNEQFF. The full variable domain, its missing parts supplied by reference TRBV5-8 and TRBJ2-1, is EAGVTQSPTHLIKTRGQQATLRCSPISGHTSVYWYQQALGLGLQFLLWYDEGEERNRGNFPPRFSGRQFPNYSSELNVNALELEDSALYLCASSLVGTVYNEQFFGPGTRLTVL.

The rearrangement links TRBV5-1 to TRBJ2-5; tentatively, D is TRBD2 (5 bases). V was trimmed by 4 bases and J by 5 bases, leaving 18 bases between them. Germline loops: CDR1 SGHRS, CDR2 YFSETQ. This CDR3 has 15 amino acids. The CDR3 sequence is CASSAGGSFGETQYF. The CDR3 DNA reads TGCGCCAGCAGCGCTGGCGGGTCTTTCGGGGAGACCCAGTACTTC.

The rearrangement joins TRBV19 to TRBJ1-2; D not certain. The germline CDR1 and CDR2 sequences are LNHDA and SQIVND (reference sequence). Trimming removed 0 bases at V and 1 base at J, with 12 bases between. This CDR3 is 16 amino acids long. The CDR3, as DNA: TGTGCCAGTAGTATAGATAGGCGGGAGAGTAACTATGGCTACACCTTC. This encodes CASSIDRRESNYGYTF.

The chain employs TRBV19 and TRBJ2-1; TRBD1 matches at 9 bases. This CDR3 region has 16 residues. J lost 7 bases, V lost 6 bases, and 13 bases had no gene match. Germline CDR1 LNHDA, CDR2 SQIVND (reference sequence). CDR3 bases: TGTGCCAGTAGGAGGGACAGGGACTTTTCACGGAATGAGCAGTTCTTC. Its protein product is CASRRDRDFSRNEQFF.

In this sample, this clone turned up a few times. This CDR3 reads CASSSGTYEAFF. The CDR3 bases are TGTGCCAGCAGTTCCGGGACATATGAAGCTTTCTTT. The V and J genes are TRBV12-3 or TRBV12-4 and TRBJ1-1; weak D call: TRBD1 (6 bases). The CDR3 has 12 residues. The V end was cut by 4 bases, the J end by 7 bases, with 10 bases between.

The rearrangement uses TRBV6-5 and TRBJ1-5; a weak D match, TRBD1 (5 bases). This CDR3 contains 15 residues. From germline, CDR1 is MNHEY and CDR2 SVGAGI. Trimming pared 5 bases from V and 0 bases from J, leaving 11 bases between. CDR3 protein: CASSRTQGSNQPQHF. The CDR3, as DNA: TGTGCCAGCAGTCGTACCCAGGGTAGCAATCAGCCCCAGCATTTT.

This chain connects TRBV7-8 to TRBJ1-1, with no clear D. Trimming removed 2 bases at V and 1 base at J, with 5 bases between. Germline-derived CDR1 and CDR2 are SGHVS and FQNEAQ. This CDR3 is 13 amino acids long. The CDR3 bases are TGTGCCAGCAGCTTAAGTGAGAACACTGAAGCTTTCTTT. The encoded protein is CASSLSENTEAFF.